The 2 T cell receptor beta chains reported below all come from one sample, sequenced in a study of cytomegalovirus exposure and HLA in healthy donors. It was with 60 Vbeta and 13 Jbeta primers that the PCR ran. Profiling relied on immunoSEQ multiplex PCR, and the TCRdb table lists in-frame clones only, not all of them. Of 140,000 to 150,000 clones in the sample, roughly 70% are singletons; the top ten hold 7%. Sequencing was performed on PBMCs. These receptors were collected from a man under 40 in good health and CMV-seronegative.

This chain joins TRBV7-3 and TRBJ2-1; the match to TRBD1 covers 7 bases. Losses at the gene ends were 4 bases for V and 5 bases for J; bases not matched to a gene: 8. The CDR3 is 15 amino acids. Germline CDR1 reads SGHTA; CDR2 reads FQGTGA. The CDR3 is CASSYAGTVNNEQFF. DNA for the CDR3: TGTGCCAGCAGCTATGCTGGGACAGTGAACAATGAGCAGTTCTTC.

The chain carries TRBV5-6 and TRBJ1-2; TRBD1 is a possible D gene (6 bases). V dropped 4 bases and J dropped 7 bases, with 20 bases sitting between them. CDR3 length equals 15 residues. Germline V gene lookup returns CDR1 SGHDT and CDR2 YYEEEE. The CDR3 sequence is CASSHGPATGPGYTF. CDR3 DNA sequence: TGTGCCAGCAGCCACGGTCCCGCCACAGGGCCTGGCTACACCTTC.